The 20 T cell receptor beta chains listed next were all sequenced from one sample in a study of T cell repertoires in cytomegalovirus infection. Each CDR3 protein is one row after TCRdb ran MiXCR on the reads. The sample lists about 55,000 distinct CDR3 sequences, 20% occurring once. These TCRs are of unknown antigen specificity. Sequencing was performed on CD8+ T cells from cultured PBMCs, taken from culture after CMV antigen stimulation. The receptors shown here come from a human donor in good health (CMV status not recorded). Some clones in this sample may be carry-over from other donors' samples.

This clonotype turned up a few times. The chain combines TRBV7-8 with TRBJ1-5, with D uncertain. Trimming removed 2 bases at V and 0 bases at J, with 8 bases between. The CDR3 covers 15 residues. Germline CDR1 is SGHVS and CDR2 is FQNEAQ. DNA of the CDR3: TGTGCCAGCAGCTTAAACTCCAATAGCAATCAGCCCCAGCATTTT. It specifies CASSLNSNSNQPQHF.

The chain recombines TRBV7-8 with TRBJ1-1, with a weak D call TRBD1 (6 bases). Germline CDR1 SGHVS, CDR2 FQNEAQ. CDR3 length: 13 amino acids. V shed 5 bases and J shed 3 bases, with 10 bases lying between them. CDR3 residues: CASSRGQYTEAFF. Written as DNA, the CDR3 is TGTGCCAGCAGCCGCGGACAGTACACTGAAGCTTTCTTT.

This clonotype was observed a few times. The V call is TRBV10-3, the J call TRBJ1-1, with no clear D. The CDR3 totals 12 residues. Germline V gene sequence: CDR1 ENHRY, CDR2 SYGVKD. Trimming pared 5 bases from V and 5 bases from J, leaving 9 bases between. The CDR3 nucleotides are TGTGCCATCAGTAAGGACTTGACTGAAGCTTTCTTT. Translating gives CAISKDLTEAFF.

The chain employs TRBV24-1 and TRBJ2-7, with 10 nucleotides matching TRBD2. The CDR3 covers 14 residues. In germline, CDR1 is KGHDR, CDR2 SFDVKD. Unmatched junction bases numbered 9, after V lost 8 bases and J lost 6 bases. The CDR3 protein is CATNKSGGASEQYF. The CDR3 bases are TGTGCCACCAACAAGAGCGGGGGGGCTTCCGAGCAGTACTTC.

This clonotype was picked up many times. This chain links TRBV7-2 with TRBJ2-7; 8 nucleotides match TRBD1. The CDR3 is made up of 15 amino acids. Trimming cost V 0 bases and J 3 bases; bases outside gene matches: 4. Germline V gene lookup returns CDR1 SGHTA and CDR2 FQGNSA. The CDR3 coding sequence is TGTGCCAGCAGCTTAGCAGGACAGGGTAACTACGAGCAGTACTTC. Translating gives CASSLAGQGNYEQYF.

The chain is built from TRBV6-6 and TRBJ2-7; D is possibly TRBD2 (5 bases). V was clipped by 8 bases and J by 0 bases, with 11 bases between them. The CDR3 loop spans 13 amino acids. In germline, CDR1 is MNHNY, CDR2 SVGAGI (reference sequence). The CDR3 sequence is CASWEYSSYEQYF. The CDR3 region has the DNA TGTGCCAGCTGGGAGTATAGCTCCTACGAGCAGTACTTC.

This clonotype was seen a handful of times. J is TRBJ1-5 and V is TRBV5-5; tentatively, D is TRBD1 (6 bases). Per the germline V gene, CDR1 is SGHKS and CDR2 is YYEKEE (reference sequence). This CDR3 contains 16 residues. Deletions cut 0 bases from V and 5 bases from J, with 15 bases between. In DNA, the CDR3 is TGTGCCAGCAGCTTGGCCGACAGGCTAAACGATCAGCCCCAGCATTTT. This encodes CASSLADRLNDQPQHF.

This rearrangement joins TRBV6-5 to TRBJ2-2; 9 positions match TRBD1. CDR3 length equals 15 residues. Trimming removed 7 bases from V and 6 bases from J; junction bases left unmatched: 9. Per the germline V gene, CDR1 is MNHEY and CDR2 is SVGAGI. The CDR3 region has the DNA TGTGCCAGCATCGGTCAAGGACAGGGGTCCGGGGAGCTGTTTTTT. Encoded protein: CASIGQGQGSGELFF.

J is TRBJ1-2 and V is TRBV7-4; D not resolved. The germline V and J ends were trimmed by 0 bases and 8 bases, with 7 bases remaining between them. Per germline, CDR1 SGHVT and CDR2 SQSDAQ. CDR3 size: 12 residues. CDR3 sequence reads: CASSLAVHGYTF. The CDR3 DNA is TGTGCCAGCAGCTTAGCTGTCCACGGCTACACCTTC.

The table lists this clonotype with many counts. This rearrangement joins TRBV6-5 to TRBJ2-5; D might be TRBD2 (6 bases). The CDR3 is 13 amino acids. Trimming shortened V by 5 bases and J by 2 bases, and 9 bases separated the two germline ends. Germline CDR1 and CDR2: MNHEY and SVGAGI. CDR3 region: CASSPGLQETQYF. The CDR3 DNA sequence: TGTGCCAGCAGTCCGGGACTTCAAGAGACCCAGTACTTC.

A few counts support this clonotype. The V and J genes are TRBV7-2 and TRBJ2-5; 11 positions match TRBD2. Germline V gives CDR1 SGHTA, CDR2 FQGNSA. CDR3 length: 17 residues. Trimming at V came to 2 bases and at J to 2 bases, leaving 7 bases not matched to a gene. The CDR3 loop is CASSLTSSGGRQETQYF. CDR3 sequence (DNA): TGTGCCAGCAGCTTAACTTCTAGCGGGGGGCGGCAAGAGACCCAGTACTTC.

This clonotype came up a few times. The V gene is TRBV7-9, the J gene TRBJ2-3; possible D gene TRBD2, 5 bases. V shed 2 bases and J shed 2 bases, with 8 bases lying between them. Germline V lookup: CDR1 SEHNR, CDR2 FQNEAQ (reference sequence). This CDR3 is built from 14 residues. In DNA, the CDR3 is TGTGCCAGCAGCTTACAGCGGTCCACAGATACGCAGTATTTT. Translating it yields CASSLQRSTDTQYF.

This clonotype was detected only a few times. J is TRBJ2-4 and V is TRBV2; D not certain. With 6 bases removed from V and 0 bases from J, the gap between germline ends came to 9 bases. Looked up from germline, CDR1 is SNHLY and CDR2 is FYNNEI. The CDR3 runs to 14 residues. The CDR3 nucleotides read TGTGCCAGCAGCCCGTTCATAGCCAAAAACATTCAGTACTTC. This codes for CASSPFIAKNIQYF.

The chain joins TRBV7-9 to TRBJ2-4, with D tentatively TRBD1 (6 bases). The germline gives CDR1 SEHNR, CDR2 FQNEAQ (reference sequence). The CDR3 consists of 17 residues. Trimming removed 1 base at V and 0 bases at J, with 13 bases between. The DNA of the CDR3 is TGTGCCAGCAGCTTAGGTCCGGACAGTGTAGCCAAAAACATTCAGTACTTC. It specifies CASSLGPDSVAKNIQYF.

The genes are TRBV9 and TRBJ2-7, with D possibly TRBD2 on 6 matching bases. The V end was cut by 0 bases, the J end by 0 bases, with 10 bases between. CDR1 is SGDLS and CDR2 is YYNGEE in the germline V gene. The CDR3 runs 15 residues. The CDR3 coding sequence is TGTGCCAGCAGCGTAGATGGGGGGAGCTCCTACGAGCAGTACTTC. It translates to CASSVDGGSSYEQYF.

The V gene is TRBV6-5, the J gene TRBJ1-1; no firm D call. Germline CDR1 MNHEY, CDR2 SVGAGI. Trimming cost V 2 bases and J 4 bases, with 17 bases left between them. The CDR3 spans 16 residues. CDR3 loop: CASSYTFYDRGTEAFF. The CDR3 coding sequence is TGTGCCAGCAGTTACACTTTCTACGACCGAGGCACTGAAGCTTTCTTT.

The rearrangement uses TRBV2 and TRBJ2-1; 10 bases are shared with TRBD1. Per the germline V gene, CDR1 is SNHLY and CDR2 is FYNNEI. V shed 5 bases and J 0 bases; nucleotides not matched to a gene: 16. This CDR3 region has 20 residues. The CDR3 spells CASSFAGTGDSRGSYNEQFF. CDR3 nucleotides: TGTGCCAGCAGTTTTGCCGGGACAGGGGACTCGCGCGGCTCCTACAATGAGCAGTTCTTC.

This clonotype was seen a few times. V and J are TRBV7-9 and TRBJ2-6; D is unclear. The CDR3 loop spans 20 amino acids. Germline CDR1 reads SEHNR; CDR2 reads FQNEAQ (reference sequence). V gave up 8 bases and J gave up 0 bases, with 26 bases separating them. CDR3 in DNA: TGTGCCAGCCGCCGGTCCTTGTTAGAAACAGCAAACTCTGGGGCCAACGTCCTGACTTTC. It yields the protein CASRRSLLETANSGANVLTF.

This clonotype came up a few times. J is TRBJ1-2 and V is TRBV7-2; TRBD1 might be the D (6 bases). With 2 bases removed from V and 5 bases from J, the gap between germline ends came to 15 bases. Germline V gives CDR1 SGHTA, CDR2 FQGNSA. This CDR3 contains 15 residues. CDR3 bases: TGTGCCAGCAGCTTATATCCAGGGGACACGTATGGCTACACCTTC. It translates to CASSLYPGDTYGYTF.

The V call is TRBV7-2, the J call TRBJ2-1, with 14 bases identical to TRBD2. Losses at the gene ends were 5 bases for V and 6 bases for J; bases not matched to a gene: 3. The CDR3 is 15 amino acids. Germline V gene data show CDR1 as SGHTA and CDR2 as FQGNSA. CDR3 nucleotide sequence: TGTGCCAGCAGCCTGGGACTAGCGGGGGTCAATGAGCAGTTCTTC. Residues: CASSLGLAGVNEQFF.